The source of this T cell receptor (beta chain) is a study of shared clonotypes between healthy human individuals. Using immunoSEQ multiplex PCR, the repertoire was profiled, and TCRdb retains in-frame clones only, with some absent. In the table there are 500,000 to 550,000 clones, about 96% of which are singletons. Trimming cost V 5 bases and J 4 bases, with 13 bases left between them. Germline V lookup: CDR1 SGHRS, CDR2 YFSETQ. The CDR3 is made up of 13 amino acids. This chain links TRBV5-1 with TRBJ2-7, with D perhaps TRBD1 (6 bases). The sample taken for sequencing was naive CD4+ T cells sorted from blood. This sample's subset: CD45RA+ positively selected. The TCR originated in a woman in her thirties in good health. This chain's CDR3 is CASRVNQGYEQYF. The CDR3 region has the DNA TGCGCCAGCAGGGTAAATCAGGGGTACGAGCAGTACTTC.